Below, 21 T cell receptor beta chains from the same sample are listed, as sequenced in a study of blood T cell repertoires in COVID-19. TCRdb's table, derived via immunoSEQ multiplex PCR, lists solely in-frame clones and lacks some. Among around 41,000 clones listed, around four fifths were seen once. Material: peripheral blood. These receptors originate from a woman aged 80 or over with acute or convalescent COVID-19.

This sequence joins TRBV24-1 and TRBJ2-5, with D tentatively TRBD2 (5 bases). Germline CDR1 is KGHDR and CDR2 is SFDVKD. The CDR3 totals 15 residues. The ends were cut back, 4 bases at V and 4 bases at J, with 15 bases in the middle. CDR3 nucleotide sequence: TGTGCCACCAGTGAGCCAGGAGGTTGGAGAGAGACCCAGTACTTC. Residues: CATSEPGGWRETQYF.

The rearrangement joins TRBV9 to TRBJ1-2; D gene ambiguous. The CDR3 has 12 residues. Per germline, CDR1 SGDLS and CDR2 YYNGEE. V was clipped by 3 bases and J by 4 bases, with 7 bases between them. The CDR3 coding sequence is TGTGCCAGCAGCGCCGGTCCCTATGGCTACACCTTC. Its protein is CASSAGPYGYTF.

The gene calls are TRBV3-1 (or the pseudogene TRBV3-2) and TRBJ1-3; the match to TRBD1 covers 7 bases. V dropped 4 bases and J dropped 1; count of bases not matched to a gene: 16. Germline values: CDR1 LGHDT, CDR2 YNNKEL (reference sequence). The CDR3 has 19 amino acids. This CDR3 is CASSPMGQPRLSSGNTIYF. As DNA, the CDR3 is TGTGCCAGCAGCCCGATGGGACAGCCCCGACTTAGTTCTGGAAACACCATATATTTT.

This rearrangement joins TRBV5-1 to TRBJ1-4; possibly TRBD1 for D (6 bases). The CDR3 runs to 13 residues. CDR1 and CDR2 (germline): SGHRS, YFSETQ. V was shortened by 3 bases and J by 6 bases, with 9 bases between the two germline ends. CDR3: CASSWDIDEKLFF. CDR3 coding DNA: TGCGCCAGCAGCTGGGACATCGATGAAAAACTGTTTTTT.

The gene calls are TRBV12-3 or TRBV12-4 and TRBJ1-1; no firm D call. V was pared by 7 bases and J by 4 bases, with 10 bases between. There are 12 residues in the CDR3. The CDR3 spells CASNPGGTEAFF. The CDR3 DNA sequence: TGTGCCAGCAATCCGGGAGGCACTGAAGCTTTCTTT.

CDR3 sequence (DNA): TGTGCCAGCACAGAAAGGGGGCGAGAGACCCAGTACTTC. This translates into CASTERGRETQYF. The V gene is TRBV6-6, the J gene TRBJ2-5; 7 nucleotides align to TRBD1. The CDR3 has 13 residues. Per the germline V gene, CDR1 is MNHNY and CDR2 is SVGAGI (reference sequence). V dropped 7 bases and J dropped 4; count of bases not matched to a gene: 6.

V is TRBV7-3 and J is TRBJ2-3, with TRBD2 identical over 8 bases. CDR3 size: 15 residues. The V gene's germline CDR1 is SGHTA and CDR2 FQGTGA. The V gene end was trimmed by 0 bases and the J gene end by 7 bases; junction bases not matched to a gene: 6. CDR3 in DNA: TGTGCCAGCAGCTTAACTAGCGGGGTAATGTATACGCAGTATTTT. Translating gives CASSLTSGVMYTQYF.

Here the CDR3 reads CASSWNRGIGQETQYF. The CDR3 coding sequence is TGTGCCAGCAGCTGGAACAGGGGAATAGGACAAGAGACCCAGTACTTC. The chain recombines TRBV11-2 with TRBJ2-5, with TRBD1 identical over 7 bases. The CDR3 is 16 residues long. Trimming took 4 bases from V and 2 from J; bases not matched to a gene: 10. The V gene's germline CDR1 is SGHAT and CDR2 FQNNGV.

The CDR3 bases are TGTGCCAGCAGTTTATCGGGTGGAGAAAAACTGTTTTTT. This gives the protein CASSLSGGEKLFF. The V and J genes are TRBV28 and TRBJ1-4; D is unclear. The CDR3 is 13 amino acids. V lost 1 base and J lost 8, with 8 bases in between. Per germline, CDR1 MDHEN and CDR2 SYDVKM.

The V gene is TRBV25-1, the J gene TRBJ1-3; D not resolved. CDR1 and CDR2 (germline): MGHDK, SYGVNS. This CDR3 has 12 residues. V was trimmed by 8 bases and J by 0 bases, leaving 5 bases between them. CDR3 coding DNA: TGTGCCAGCGTTAGCTCTGGAAACACCATATATTTT. This codes for CASVSSGNTIYF.

This rearrangement joins TRBV19 to TRBJ1-3; 7 bases are a match to TRBD1. The CDR3 consists of 16 residues. Germline V gives CDR1 LNHDA, CDR2 SQIVND (reference sequence). The junction had 12 bases not matched to a gene; V was cut back by 6 bases and J by 4 bases. CDR3 bases: TGTGCCAGTAGCTCAACAGGGGTTGGATCAGGAAACACCATATATTTT. This codes for CASSSTGVGSGNTIYF.

The chain recombines TRBV27 with TRBJ2-2, with 7 positions matching TRBD1. V shed 6 bases, J shed 4 bases, and the junction held 5 bases outside the gene matches. This CDR3 contains 14 residues. Germline values: CDR1 MNHEY, CDR2 SMNVEV (reference sequence). The CDR3 sequence is CASRPGQTTGELFF. For the CDR3, the DNA is TGTGCCAGCAGACCGGGACAGACCACCGGGGAGCTGTTTTTT.

The chain uses TRBV25-1 and TRBJ2-1; D may be TRBD1 (6 bases). The V and J ends lost 4 bases and 8 bases respectively, with 9 bases between them. This CDR3 comprises 12 residues. The germline V gene encodes CDR1 MGHDK and CDR2 SYGVNS. CDR3 loop: CASSARGYEQFF. The CDR3 bases are TGTGCCAGCAGTGCCAGGGGCTATGAGCAGTTCTTC.

V is TRBV19 and J is TRBJ1-2; D perhaps matches TRBD1 (5 bases). Germline CDR1 and CDR2: LNHDA and SQIVND (reference sequence). The ends were cut back, 5 bases at V and 1 base at J, with 17 bases in the middle. The CDR3 runs 16 residues. CDR3 sequence (DNA): TGTGCCAGTAGTCTTGGTGAGCTCAGGGATAACTATGGCTACACCTTC. This translates into CASSLGELRDNYGYTF.

The chain combines TRBV4-3 with TRBJ1-2; 7 bases map to TRBD1. Germline CDR1 is LGHNA and CDR2 is YSLEER. V lost 4 bases and J lost 2; bases outside the gene matches: 10. This CDR3 spans 16 amino acids. CDR3 residues: CASSRNAGTDNYGYTF. CDR3 coding DNA: TGCGCCAGCAGCCGGAACGCAGGGACAGACAACTATGGCTACACCTTC.

V and J are TRBV30 and TRBJ1-1; D is perhaps TRBD1 (5 bases). V lost 8 bases and J 4 bases, leaving 14 bases between the germline ends. Germline lookup yields CDR1 GTSNPN and CDR2 SVGIG (reference sequence). This CDR3 spans 12 amino acids. CDR3 coding DNA: TGTGCCGGGGCGTCCGGGTTCACTGAAGCTTTCTTT. This encodes CAGASGFTEAFF.

J is TRBJ1-1 and V is TRBV7-2; D is undetermined. Trimming removed 0 bases from V and 1 base from J, with 9 bases in between. Germline assignment: CDR1 SGHTA and CDR2 FQGNSA. The CDR3 contains 15 residues. The CDR3 DNA follows: TGTGCCAGCAGCTTAGCGCTAACGGGGAACACTGAAGCTTTCTTT. Its protein product is CASSLALTGNTEAFF.

This chain connects TRBV6-2 or TRBV6-3 to TRBJ1-1; D might be TRBD1 (5 bases). V lost 7 bases and J 1 base, leaving 22 bases between the germline ends. The CDR3 extends over 17 amino acids. From germline, CDR1 is MNHEY and CDR2 SVGEGT. The CDR3 reads CASTPAVGVVGNTEAFF. The DNA for the CDR3 is TGTGCCAGCACCCCGGCGGTAGGGGTGGTAGGGAACACTGAAGCTTTCTTT.

The gene calls are TRBV29-1 and TRBJ1-2; D may be TRBD1 (5 bases). Trimming pared 6 bases from V and 2 bases from J, leaving 13 bases between. The CDR3 runs to 13 residues. Germline CDR1 reads SQVTM; CDR2 reads ANQGSEA. CDR3 in amino acids: CSVAPGLNYGYTF. The CDR3 nucleotides read TGCAGCGTCGCCCCGGGACTGAACTATGGCTACACCTTC.

This clone was observed a handful of times. It is unclear where the CDR3 begins or ends on the DNA, so no DNA is shown, and the CDR3 is as TCRdb lists it. V usage is TRBV7-8 and J usage is TRBJ2-1; TRBD2, the table's D call, was not compared with the DNA. Germline V gene data show CDR1 as SGHVS and CDR2 as FQNEAQ. Inclusive of both ends, the CDR3 amounts to 13 amino acids. CDR3 sequence reads: CASSLVGGGALFF.

The chain combines TRBV28 with TRBJ1-1, with TRBD1 identical over 7 bases. Germline CDR1 MDHEN, CDR2 SYDVKM. The CDR3 sequence is 14 residues long. V trimming: 6 bases; J trimming: 0 bases; junction bases outside the gene matches: 4. CDR3 DNA: TGTGCCAGCAGGTCGGGACAGATGAACACTGAAGCTTTCTTT. This codes for CASRSGQMNTEAFF.